This TCR beta chain emerged from a study of OX40 agonist ivuxolimab in advanced cancers. Findings of the study overall: It was also the case that some nonresponders had low normalized T-cell clonal expansion.

On this clone: Its antigen is not identified.

The protocol was immunoSEQ multiplex PCR, while the TCRdb copy is restricted to in-frame clones and leaves out a portion. There are over 95,000 clones in the sample; 95% to 96% occur only once, and around 2% lies in the top ten. The V gene's germline CDR1 is SGHTS and CDR2 YDEGEE. V lost 2 bases to trimming and J lost 6 bases, with 9 bases between them. The CDR3 loop spans 13 amino acids. Systemic immunosuppression or autoimmune disease history was grounds to exclude patients. The sequence derives from an adult with an advanced solid tumor such as melanoma, head and neck, liver or kidney cancer. The rearrangement links TRBV5-8 to TRBJ2-1; D not certain. The specimen was CD4+ or CD8+ T cells sorted from blood, collected in a trial of the OX40 agonist ivuxolimab. The CDR3 here is CASSFPPANEQFF. The DNA for the CDR3 is TGTGCCAGCAGCTTTCCCCCCGCCAATGAGCAGTTCTTC. The full variable domain, with the rest looked up from reference TRBV5-8 and TRBJ2-1, is EAGVTQSPTHLIKTRGQQATLRCSPISGHTSVYWYQQALGLGLQFLLWYDEGEERNRGNFPPRFSGRQFPNYSSELNVNALELEDSALYLCASSFPPANEQFFGPGTRLTVL.